The sequence of this T cell receptor beta chain was determined in a study of cytomegalovirus exposure and HLA in healthy donors. Primers: 60 Vbeta forward and 13 Jbeta reverse. Some clones are missing from TCRdb's copy, which holds only in-frame ones; the method was immunoSEQ multiplex PCR. The sample records approximately 260,000 clones, 84% being singletons. The CDR3 consists of 17 residues. Looked up from germline, CDR1 is MNHEY and CDR2 is SMNVEV (reference sequence). V was pared by 1 base and J by 0 bases, with 14 bases between. The sequenced sample was PBMCs. The source of this sequence is a middle-aged woman in good health and CMV-seropositive. The chain is built from TRBV27 and TRBJ2-3, with a weak D call TRBD1 (5 bases). DNA of the CDR3: TGTGCCAGCAGTTTATGGGGCCCACGGCTGAGCACAGATACGCAGTATTTT. Its translation: CASSLWGPRLSTDTQYF.